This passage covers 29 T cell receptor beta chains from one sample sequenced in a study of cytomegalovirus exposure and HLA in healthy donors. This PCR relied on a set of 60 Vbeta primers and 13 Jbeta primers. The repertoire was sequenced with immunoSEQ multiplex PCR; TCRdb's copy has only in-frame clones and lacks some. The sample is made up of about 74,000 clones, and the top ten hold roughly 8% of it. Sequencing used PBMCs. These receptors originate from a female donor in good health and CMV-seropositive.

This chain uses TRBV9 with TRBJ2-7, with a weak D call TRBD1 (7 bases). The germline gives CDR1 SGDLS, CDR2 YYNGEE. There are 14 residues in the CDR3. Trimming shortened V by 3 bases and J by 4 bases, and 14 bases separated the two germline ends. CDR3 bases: TGTGCCAGCAGCGGAACAGGGGACTCTTACGAGCAGTACTTC. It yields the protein CASSGTGDSYEQYF.

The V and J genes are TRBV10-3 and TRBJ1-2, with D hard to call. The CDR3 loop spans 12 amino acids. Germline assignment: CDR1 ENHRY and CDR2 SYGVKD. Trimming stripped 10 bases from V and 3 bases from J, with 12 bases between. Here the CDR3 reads CATKPGDYGYTF. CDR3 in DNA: TGTGCCACCAAACCCGGGGACTATGGCTACACCTTC.

The CDR3 DNA reads TGCGCCAGCAGCCAAGGACAGGGGGCGCCCACCGGGGAGCTGTTTTTT. Translating gives CASSQGQGAPTGELFF. This rearrangement joins TRBV4-1 to TRBJ2-2, with 10 nucleotides matching TRBD1. Looked up from germline, CDR1 is MGHRA and CDR2 is YSYEKL. CDR3 size: 16 residues. J gave up 4 bases and V 1 base, and 3 bases lay outside the gene matches.

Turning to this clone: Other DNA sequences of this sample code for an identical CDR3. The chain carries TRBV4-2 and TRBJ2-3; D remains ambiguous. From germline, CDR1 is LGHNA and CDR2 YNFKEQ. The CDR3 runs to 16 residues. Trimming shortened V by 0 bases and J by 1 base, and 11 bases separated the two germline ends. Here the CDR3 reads CASSQESSPRTDTQYF. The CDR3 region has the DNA TGTGCCAGCAGCCAAGAGTCGAGTCCCCGCACAGATACGCAGTATTTT.

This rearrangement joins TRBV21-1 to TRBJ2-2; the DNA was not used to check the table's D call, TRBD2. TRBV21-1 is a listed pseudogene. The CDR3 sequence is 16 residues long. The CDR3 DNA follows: TGTGCCAGCAGCAAATATCAGCGGAGGAACACCGGGGAGCTGTTTTTT. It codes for CASSKYQRRNTGELFF.

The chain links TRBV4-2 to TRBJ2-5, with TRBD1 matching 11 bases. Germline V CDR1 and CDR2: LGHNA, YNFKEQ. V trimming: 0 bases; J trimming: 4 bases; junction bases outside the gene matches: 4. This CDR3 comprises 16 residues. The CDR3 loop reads CASSQDGTGGGETQYF. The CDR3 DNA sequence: TGTGCCAGCAGCCAAGATGGGACAGGGGGTGGAGAGACCCAGTACTTC.

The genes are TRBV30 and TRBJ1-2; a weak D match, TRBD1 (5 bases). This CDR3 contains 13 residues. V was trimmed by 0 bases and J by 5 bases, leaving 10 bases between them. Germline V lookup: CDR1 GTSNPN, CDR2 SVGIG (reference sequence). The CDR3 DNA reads TGTGCCTGGAGTGTCGGGGGTTTTTATGGCTACACCTTC. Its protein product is CAWSVGGFYGYTF. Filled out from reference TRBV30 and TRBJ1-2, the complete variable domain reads SQTIHQWPATLVQPVGSPLSLECTVEGTSNPNLYWYRQAAGRGLQLLFYSVGIGQISSEVPQNLSASRPQDRQFILSSKKLLLSDSGFYLCAWSVGGFYGYTFGSGTRLTVV.

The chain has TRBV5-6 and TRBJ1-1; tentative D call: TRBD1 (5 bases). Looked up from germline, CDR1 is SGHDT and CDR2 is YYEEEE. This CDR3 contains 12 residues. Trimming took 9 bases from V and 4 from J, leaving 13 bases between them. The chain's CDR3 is CATSHGGTEAFF. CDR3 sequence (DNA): TGTGCCACCAGTCACGGGGGCACTGAAGCTTTCTTT.

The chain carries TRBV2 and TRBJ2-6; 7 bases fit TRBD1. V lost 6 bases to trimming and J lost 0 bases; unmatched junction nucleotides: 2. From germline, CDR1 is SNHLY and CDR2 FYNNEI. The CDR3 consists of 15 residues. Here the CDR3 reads CASRRQGSGANVLTF. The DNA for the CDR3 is TGTGCCAGCAGGCGACAGGGCTCTGGGGCCAACGTCCTGACTTTC.

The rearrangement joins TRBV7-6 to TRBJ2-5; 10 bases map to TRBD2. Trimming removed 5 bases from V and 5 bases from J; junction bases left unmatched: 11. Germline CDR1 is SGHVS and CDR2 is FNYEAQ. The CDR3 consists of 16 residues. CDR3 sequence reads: CASSPTRTSGQETQYF. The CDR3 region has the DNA TGTGCCAGCAGCCCAACCCGGACTAGCGGCCAGGAGACCCAGTACTTC.

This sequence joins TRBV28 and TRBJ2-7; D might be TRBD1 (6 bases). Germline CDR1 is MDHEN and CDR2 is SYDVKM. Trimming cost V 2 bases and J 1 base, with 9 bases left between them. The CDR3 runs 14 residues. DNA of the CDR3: TGTGCCAGCAGTTTAGCAGGGGCTTCCTACGAGCAGTACTTC. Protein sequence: CASSLAGASYEQYF. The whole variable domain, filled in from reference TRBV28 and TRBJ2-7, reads DVKVTQSSRYLVKRTGEKVFLECVQDMDHENMFWYRQDPGLGLRLIYFSYDVKMKEKGDIPEGYSVSREKKERFSLILESASTNQTSMYLCASSLAGASYEQYFGPGTRLTVT.

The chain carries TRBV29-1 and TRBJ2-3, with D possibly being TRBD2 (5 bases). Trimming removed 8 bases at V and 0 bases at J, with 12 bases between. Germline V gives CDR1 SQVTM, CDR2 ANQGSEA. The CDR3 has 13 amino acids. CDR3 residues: CSTRETSTDTQYF. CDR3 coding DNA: TGCAGCACTAGGGAAACTAGCACAGATACGCAGTATTTT.

The CDR3 DNA is TGCGCCAGCAGCCAAGATGGAGGGGGGGGGCGTGAGCAGTTCTTC. Translated: CASSQDGGGGREQFF. J is TRBJ2-1 and V is TRBV4-1, with D tentatively TRBD2 (7 bases). Trimming stripped 0 bases from V and 9 bases from J, with 15 bases between. Germline V CDR1 and CDR2: MGHRA, YSYEKL. CDR3 length: 15 amino acids.

CDR3 bases: TGTGCCAGCAGTCCCCTCCTCGGGGGAGTCTACGAGCAGTACTTC. Translating gives CASSPLLGGVYEQYF. The chain combines TRBV28 with TRBJ2-7; D may be TRBD2 (6 bases). Germline V gene lookup returns CDR1 MDHEN and CDR2 SYDVKM. The CDR3 length is 15 residues. V lost 5 bases and J 3 bases, leaving 17 bases between the germline ends.

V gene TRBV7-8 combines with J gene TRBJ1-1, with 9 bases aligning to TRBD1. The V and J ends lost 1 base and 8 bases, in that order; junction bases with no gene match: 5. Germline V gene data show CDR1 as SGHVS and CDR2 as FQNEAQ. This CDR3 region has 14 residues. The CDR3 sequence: CASSLGTGGAEAFF. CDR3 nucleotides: TGTGCCAGCAGCTTAGGAACAGGGGGCGCGGAAGCTTTCTTT.

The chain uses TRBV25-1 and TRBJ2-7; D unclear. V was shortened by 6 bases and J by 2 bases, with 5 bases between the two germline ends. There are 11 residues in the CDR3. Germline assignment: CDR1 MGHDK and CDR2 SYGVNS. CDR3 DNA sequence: TGTGCCAGCAGCCAAACCTACGAGCAGTACTTC. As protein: CASSQTYEQYF.

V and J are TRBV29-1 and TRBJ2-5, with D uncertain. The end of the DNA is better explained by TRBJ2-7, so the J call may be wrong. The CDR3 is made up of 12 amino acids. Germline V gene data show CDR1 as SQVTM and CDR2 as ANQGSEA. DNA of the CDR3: TGCAGCGCAGAGGAAAGCTCCTACGAGCAGTACTTC. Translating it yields CSAEESSYEQYF.

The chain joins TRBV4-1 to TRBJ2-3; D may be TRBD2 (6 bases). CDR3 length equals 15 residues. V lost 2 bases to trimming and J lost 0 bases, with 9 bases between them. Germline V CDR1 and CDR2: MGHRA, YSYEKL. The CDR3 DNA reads TGCGCCAGCAGCCAATTTAGCGGAAGCACAGATACGCAGTATTTT. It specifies CASSQFSGSTDTQYF.

CDR3 bases: TGTGCCAGCAGCTTAGTAGGGGAGGATAATTCACCCCTCCACTTT. This sequence encodes CASSLVGEDNSPLHF. J is TRBJ1-6 and V is TRBV7-2; a possible D gene is TRBD1 (5 bases). Germline V CDR1 and CDR2: SGHTA, FQGNSA. Trimming removed 1 base at V and 5 bases at J, with 9 bases between. The CDR3 sequence is 15 residues long.

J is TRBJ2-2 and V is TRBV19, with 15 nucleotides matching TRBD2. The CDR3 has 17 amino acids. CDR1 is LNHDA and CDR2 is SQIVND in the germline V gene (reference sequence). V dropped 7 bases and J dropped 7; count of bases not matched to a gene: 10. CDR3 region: CASTGTSGRSRSGELFF. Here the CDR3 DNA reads TGTGCCAGTACTGGGACTAGCGGGAGGAGTCGTAGCGGGGAGCTGTTTTTT.

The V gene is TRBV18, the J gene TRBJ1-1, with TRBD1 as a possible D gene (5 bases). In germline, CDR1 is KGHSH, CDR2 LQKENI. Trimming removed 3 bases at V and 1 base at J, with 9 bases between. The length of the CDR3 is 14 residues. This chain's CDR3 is CASSPGLENTEAFF. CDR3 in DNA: TGTGCCAGCTCACCGGGGCTGGAGAACACTGAAGCTTTCTTT.

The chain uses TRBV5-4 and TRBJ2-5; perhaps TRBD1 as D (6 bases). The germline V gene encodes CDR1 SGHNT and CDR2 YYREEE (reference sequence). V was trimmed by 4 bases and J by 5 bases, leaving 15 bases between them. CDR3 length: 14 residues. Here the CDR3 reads CASSTDRGPETQYF. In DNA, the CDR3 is TGTGCCAGCAGCACGGACAGAGGACCTGAGACCCAGTACTTC.

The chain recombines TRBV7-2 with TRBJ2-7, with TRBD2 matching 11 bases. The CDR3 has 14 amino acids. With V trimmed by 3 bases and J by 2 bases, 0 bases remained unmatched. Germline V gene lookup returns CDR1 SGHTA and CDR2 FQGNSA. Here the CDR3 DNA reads TGTGCCAGCAGCTTGACTAGCGGGACCTACGAGCAGTACTTC. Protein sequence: CASSLTSGTYEQYF.

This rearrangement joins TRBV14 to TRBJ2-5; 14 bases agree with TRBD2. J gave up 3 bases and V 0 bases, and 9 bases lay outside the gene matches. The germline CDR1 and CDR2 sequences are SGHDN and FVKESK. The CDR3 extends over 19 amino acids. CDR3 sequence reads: CASSQDSMGLAGAKETQYF. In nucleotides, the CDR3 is TGTGCCAGCAGCCAAGACTCGATGGGACTAGCGGGAGCAAAAGAGACCCAGTACTTC.

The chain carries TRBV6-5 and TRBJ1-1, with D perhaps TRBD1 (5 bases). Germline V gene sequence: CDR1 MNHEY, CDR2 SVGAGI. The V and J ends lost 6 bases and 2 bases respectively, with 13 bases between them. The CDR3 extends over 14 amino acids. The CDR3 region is CASRRDSLNTEAFF. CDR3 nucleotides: TGTGCCAGCAGGCGCGACAGCTTAAACACTGAAGCTTTCTTT.

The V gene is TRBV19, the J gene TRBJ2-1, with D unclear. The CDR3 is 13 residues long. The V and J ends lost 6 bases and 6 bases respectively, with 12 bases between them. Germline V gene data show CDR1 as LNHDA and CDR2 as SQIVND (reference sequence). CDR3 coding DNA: TGTGCCAGTAGCCCGTGGGCTTCCAATGAGCAGTTCTTC. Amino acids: CASSPWASNEQFF.

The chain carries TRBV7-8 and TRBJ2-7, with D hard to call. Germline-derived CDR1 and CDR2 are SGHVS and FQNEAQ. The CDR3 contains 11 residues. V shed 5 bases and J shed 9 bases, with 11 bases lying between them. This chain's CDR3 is CASSPKILQYF. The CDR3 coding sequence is TGTGCCAGCAGCCCGAAAATACTGCAGTACTTC.

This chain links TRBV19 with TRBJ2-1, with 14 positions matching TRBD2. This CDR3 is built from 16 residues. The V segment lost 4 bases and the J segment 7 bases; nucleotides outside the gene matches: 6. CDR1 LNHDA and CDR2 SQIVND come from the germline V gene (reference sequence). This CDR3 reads CASSTRGTSGSNEQFF. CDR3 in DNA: TGTGCCAGTAGTACTCGTGGGACTAGCGGGAGTAATGAGCAGTTCTTC.

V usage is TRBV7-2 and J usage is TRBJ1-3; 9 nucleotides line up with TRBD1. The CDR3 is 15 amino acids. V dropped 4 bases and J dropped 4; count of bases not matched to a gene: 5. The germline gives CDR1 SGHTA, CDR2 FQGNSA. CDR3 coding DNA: TGTGCCAGCAGCTACGGGACAGGGAAAGGAAACACCATATATTTT. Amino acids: CASSYGTGKGNTIYF.